A selection of T cell receptor beta chains follows, all from one sample in a study of cytomegalovirus exposure and HLA in healthy donors. Produced via immunoSEQ multiplex PCR; TCRdb's table is partial and in-frame only. Of approximately 220,000 clones in the sample, just over 90% were seen once. The sequenced sample was PBMCs. Receptors were obtained from a woman between 18 and 29 years old in good health and CMV-seronegative. Both conserved end residues are part of each CDR3. The order of the fields is CDR3 protein, V gene, J gene.

CASSLRTTLSYGYTF	TRBV7-2	TRBJ1-2
CSAGGGPNYGYTF	TRBV29-1	TRBJ1-2
CASSLGLEEAETQYF	TRBV5-1	TRBJ2-5
CASSSGQLDEEKLFF	TRBV5-6	TRBJ1-4
CASSDRVGSGYTF	TRBV6-1	TRBJ1-2
CASSLSGGTQYF	TRBV7-3	TRBJ2-5
CASSIMRLAGDTDTQYF	TRBV19	TRBJ2-3
CAWSPSRRVPGYSGNTIYF	TRBV30	TRBJ1-3
CASSPYGLAGDEQYF	TRBV27	TRBJ2-7
CASSLGLAGEYEQYF	TRBV27	TRBJ2-7
CASRQRESGELFF	TRBV19	TRBJ2-2
CASKGLAADGELFF	TRBV27	TRBJ2-2
CASSPGSGSAGF	TRBV18	TRBJ2-7
CASSLVTRKDEAFF	TRBV11-2	TRBJ1-1
CASLGLHTGELFF	TRBV27	TRBJ2-2
CASSLERRNEQFF	TRBV5-1	TRBJ2-1
CASSASDRVGNTIYF	TRBV5-1	TRBJ1-3
CASSDDRAVYEQYF	TRBV21-1	TRBJ2-7
CSVDFRGDNEQFF	TRBV29-1	TRBJ2-1
CASSLDRVTEAFF	TRBV7-3	TRBJ1-1
CAVTRVGEQFF	TRBV25-1	TRBJ2-1